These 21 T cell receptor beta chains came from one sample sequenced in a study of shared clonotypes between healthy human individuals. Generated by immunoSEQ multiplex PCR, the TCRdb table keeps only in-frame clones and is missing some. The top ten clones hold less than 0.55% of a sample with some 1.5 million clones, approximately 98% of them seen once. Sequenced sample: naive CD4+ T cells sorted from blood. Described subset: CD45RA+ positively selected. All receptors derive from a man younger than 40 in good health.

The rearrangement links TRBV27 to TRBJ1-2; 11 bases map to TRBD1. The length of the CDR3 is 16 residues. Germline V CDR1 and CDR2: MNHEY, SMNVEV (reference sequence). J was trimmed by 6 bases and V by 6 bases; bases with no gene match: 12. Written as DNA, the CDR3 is TGTGCCAGCAGCGGACAGGGGGCGATTTTAGGGGATGGCTACACCTTC. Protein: CASSGQGAILGDGYTF.

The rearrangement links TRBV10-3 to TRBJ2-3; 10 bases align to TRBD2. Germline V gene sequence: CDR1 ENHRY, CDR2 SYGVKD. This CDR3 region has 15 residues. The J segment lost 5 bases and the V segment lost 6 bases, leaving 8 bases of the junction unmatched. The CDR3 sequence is CAIRVGTSGEDTQYF. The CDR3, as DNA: TGTGCCATCAGAGTGGGAACTAGCGGGGAAGATACGCAGTATTTT.

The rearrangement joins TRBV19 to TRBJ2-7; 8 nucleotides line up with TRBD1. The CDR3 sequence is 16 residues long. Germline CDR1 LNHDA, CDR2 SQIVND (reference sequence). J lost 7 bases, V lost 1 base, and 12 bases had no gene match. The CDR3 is CASSIGSGQGSGEQYF. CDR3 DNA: TGTGCCAGTAGTATAGGATCAGGACAGGGAAGCGGAGAGCAGTACTTC.

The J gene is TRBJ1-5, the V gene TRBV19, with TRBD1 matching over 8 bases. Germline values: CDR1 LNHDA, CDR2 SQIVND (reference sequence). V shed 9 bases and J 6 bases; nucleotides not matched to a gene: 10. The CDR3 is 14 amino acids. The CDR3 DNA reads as TGTGCCAGCTACGGAGGCAGGGGGCTTCAGCCCCAGCATTTT. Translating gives CASYGGRGLQPQHF. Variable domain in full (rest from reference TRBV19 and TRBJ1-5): DGGITQSPKYLFRKEGQNVTLSCEQNLNHDAMYWYRQDPGQGLRLIYYSQIVNDFQKGDIAEGYSVSREKKESFPLTVTSAQKNPTAFYLCASYGGRGLQPQHFGDGTRLSIL.

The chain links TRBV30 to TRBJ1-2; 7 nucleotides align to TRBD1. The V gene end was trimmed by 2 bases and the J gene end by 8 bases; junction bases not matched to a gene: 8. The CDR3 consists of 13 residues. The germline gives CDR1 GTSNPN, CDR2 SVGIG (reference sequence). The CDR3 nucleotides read TGTGCCTGGAGTCGCCAGACAGGGCAAGGCTACACCTTC. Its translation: CAWSRQTGQGYTF.

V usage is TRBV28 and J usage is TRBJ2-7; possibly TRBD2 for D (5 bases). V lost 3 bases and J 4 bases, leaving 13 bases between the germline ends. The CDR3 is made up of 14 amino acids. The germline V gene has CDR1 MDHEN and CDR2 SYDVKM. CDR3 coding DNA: TGTGCCAGCAGTTTCTCGGAGGTAGTTTACGAGCAGTACTTC. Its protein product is CASSFSEVVYEQYF.

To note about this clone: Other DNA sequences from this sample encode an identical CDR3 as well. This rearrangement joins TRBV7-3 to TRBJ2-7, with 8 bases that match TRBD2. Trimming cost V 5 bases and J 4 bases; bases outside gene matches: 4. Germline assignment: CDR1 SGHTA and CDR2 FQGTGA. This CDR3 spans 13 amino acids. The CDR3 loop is CASSLGLAYEQYF. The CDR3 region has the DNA TGTGCCAGCAGCCTTGGACTAGCTTACGAGCAGTACTTC.

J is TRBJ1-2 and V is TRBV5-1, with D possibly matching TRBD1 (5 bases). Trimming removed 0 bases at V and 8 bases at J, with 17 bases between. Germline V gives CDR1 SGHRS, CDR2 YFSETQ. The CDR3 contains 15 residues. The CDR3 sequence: CASSLGGQSGMGYTF. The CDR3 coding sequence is TGCGCCAGCAGCTTGGGGGGCCAATCGGGGATGGGCTACACCTTC.

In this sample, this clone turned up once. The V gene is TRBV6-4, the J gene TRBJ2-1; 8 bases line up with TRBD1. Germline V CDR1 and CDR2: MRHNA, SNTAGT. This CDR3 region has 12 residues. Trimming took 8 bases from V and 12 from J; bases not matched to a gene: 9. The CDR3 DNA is TGTGCCAGCGGATTTACAGGGGGACGGCAGTTCTTC. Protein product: CASGFTGGRQFF.

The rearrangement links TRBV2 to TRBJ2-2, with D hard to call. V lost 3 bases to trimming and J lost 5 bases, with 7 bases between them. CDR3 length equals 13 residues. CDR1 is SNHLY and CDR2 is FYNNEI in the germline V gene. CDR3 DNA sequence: TGTGCCAGCAGTGAGGCTCGGACCGGGGAGCTGTTTTTT. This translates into CASSEARTGELFF.

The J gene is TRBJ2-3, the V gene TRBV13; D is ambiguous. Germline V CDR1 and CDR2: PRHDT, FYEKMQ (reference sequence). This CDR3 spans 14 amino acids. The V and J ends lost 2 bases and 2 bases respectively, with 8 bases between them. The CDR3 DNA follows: TGTGCCAGCAGCTTACATTTTGACACAGATACGCAGTATTTT. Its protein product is CASSLHFDTDTQYF.

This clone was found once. CDR3 protein: CASSQGGLGGYQETQYF. The CDR3 coding sequence is TGTGCCAGCAGCCAAGGTGGTCTAGGGGGTTACCAAGAGACCCAGTACTTC. V usage is TRBV14 and J usage is TRBJ2-5, with D possibly matching TRBD1 (6 bases). Germline assignment: CDR1 SGHDN and CDR2 FVKESK. Trimming removed 1 base from V and 0 bases from J, with 15 bases in between. CDR3 size: 17 residues.

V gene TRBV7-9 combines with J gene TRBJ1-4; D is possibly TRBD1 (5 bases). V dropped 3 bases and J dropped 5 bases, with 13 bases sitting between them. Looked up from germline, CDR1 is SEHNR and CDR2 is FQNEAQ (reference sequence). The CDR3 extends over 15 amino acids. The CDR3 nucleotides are TGTGCCAGCAGCTTTCTGAGACAGCTAAATGAAAAACTGTTTTTT. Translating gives CASSFLRQLNEKLFF.

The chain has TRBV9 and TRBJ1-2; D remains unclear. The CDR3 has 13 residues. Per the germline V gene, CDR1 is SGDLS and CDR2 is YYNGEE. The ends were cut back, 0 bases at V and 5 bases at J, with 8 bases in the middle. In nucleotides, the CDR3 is TGTGCCAGCAGCGTAGAACCGGGTTATGGCTACACCTTC. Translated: CASSVEPGYGYTF.

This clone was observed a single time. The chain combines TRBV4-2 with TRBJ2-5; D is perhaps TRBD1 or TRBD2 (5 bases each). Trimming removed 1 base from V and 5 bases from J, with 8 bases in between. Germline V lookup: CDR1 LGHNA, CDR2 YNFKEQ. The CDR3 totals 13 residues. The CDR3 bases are TGTGCCAGCAGCCAAGCAGGGAGCGAGACCCAGTACTTC. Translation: CASSQAGSETQYF.

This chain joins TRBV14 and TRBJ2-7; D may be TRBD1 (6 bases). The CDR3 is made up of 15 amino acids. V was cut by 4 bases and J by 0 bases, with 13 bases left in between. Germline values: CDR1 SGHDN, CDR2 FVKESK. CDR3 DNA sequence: TGTGCCAGCAGCCCGGATAAGGGGGTCTCCTACGAGCAGTACTTC. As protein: CASSPDKGVSYEQYF.

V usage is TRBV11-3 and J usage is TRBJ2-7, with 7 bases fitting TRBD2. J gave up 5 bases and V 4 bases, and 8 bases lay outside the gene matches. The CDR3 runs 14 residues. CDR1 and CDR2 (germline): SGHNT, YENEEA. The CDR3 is CASSSPGREDEQYF. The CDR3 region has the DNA TGTGCCAGCAGCTCCCCGGGGAGGGAGGACGAGCAGTACTTC.

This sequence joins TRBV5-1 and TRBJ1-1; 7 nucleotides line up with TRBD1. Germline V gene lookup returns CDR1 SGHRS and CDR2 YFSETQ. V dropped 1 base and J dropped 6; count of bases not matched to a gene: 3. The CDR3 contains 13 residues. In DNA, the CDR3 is TGCGCCAGCAGCTTGAGGACAGGACCTGAAGCTTTCTTT. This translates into CASSLRTGPEAFF. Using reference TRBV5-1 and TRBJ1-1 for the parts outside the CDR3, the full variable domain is KAGVTQTPRYLIKTRGQQVTLSCSPISGHRSVSWYQQTPGQGLQFLFEYFSETQRNKGNFPGRFSGRQFSNSRSEMNVSTLELGDSALYLCASSLRTGPEAFFGQGTRLTVV.

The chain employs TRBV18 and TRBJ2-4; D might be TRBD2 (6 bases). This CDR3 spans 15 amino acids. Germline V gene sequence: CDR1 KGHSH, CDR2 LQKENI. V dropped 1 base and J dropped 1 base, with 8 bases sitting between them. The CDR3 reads CASSPQRAAKNIQYF. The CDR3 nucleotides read TGTGCCAGCTCACCACAGCGGGCCGCCAAAAACATTCAGTACTTC.

CDR3 loop: CASSLSTGAQNYGYTF. The CDR3 coding sequence is TGCGCCAGCAGCTTGTCAACAGGGGCACAAAACTATGGCTACACCTTC. The chain employs TRBV5-1 and TRBJ1-2; the match to TRBD1 covers 7 bases. Germline V gives CDR1 SGHRS, CDR2 YFSETQ. The CDR3 is 16 residues long. Trimming at V came to 1 base and at J to 2 bases, leaving 8 bases not matched to a gene.

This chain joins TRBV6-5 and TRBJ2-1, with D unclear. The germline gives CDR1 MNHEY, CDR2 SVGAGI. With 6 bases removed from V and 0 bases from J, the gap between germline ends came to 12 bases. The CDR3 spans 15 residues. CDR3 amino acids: CASSPEPNSYNEQFF. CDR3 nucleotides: TGTGCCAGCAGCCCCGAGCCGAACTCCTACAATGAGCAGTTCTTC.